The T cell receptor beta chain described here comes from a study of OX40 agonist ivuxolimab in advanced cancers. A note on the overall study: Ivuxolimab, which targeted the costimulatory receptor OX40 (CD134), was an agonistic, fully human IgG2 monoclonal antibody. Intravenous ivuxolimab was administered to patients every 2 weeks at six dose levels: 0.01, 0.1, 0.3, 1.5, 3 and 10 mg/kg. Of the approximately 50 patients in dose escalation, about 19 had hepatocellular carcinoma, roughly 15 had melanoma, 9 had renal cell carcinoma and 9 had head and neck cancer. A male proportion of around 81% and a mean age of roughly 58 years, ranging from about 23 to 90, were recorded for the dose-escalation cohort. Patients were allowed to have had prior anti-PD-1, anti-PD-L1 or anti-CTLA-4 therapy, and approximately 40% of the dose-escalation patients had been treated with checkpoint inhibitors. Three dose-escalation patients achieved partial responses, one with hepatocellular carcinoma and two with cutaneous melanoma. Peripheral TCRbeta sequencing was intended to test whether TCR sequence diversity was altered and clonal T-cell expansion was caused by ivuxolimab. The paper reports the monotherapy dose-escalation portion (N of about 54 patients) of the phase I ivuxolimab trial. Summary of the overall study and its limitations: In the 0.1-3.0 mg/kg groups, partial responders were among the patients with the lowest normalized peripheral clonal expansion, particularly in CD8+ T cells. Antigen specificity was not determined for the clonally expanded peripheral T cells. Clonal expansion of both CD4+ and CD8+ blood T cells was observed from baseline to week 6 at doses 0.1 to 3.0 mg/kg. Low levels of normalized T-cell clonal expansion were also shown by some nonresponding patients. After ivuxolimab, CD8+ T cells had more expanded clones than CD4+ T cells on average.

Genomic DNA was isolated from the sorted cells so that the TCRbeta CDR3 region could be sequenced. The immunoSEQ Assay was used for sequencing of TCRbeta CDR3 regions. The table comes from immuneACCESS by way of TCRdb, which keeps in-frame sequences with V and J called. Part of the clones is missing from these tables; in studies checked, under half for an unresolved V gene and the rest for unknown reasons. The sample table holds tens of thousands of clones, of which about nine tenths were seen once. The top ten clonotypes cover just under 2% of the sample. As for this clone: Its cognate antigen has yet to be identified. Nothing much larger sits one base from this clone, and base qualities are not available.

Patients with autoimmune disease history or receiving systemic immunosuppression were excluded from the trial. In every dose cohort, peripheral blood was drawn for TCR sequencing at baseline, cycle 4 day 1, and cycle 7 day 1. Samples came from an open-label, multicenter, first-in-human phase I dose-escalation trial of ivuxolimab. Adults with locally advanced or metastatic head and neck squamous cell, hepatocellular, melanoma or renal cell carcinoma were enrolled in the trial. Before TCR sequencing, CD4+ and CD8+ T cells were separately sorted from peripheral blood. The CDR3 runs 17 amino acids, cysteine and phenylalanine included. CDR3 DNA is the only sequence kept; it has 51 bases, read in frame from the first base. Ends trimmed: V by 2 bases, J by 4 bases; bases unmatched to a gene: 7. For CDR1 and CDR2, the germline V gene lists MDHEN and SYDVKM.

This TCR was recovered from an adult with an advanced solid tumor such as melanoma, head and neck, liver or kidney cancer. The V and J segments used are TRBV28 and TRBJ2-3, and 12 junctional nucleotides match TRBD2. The sample consisted of CD4+ or CD8+ T cells sorted from blood, taken in a trial of the OX40 agonist ivuxolimab. The CDR3 region has the sequence CASSLGLAGGPPDTQYF. The DNA sequence reads TGTGCCAGCAGTTTAGGGCTAGCGGGAGGGCCCCCAGATACGCAGTATTTT.